These 9 T cell receptor beta chains were all obtained from the same sample, sequenced in a study of blood T cell repertoires in COVID-19. The table came from immunoSEQ multiplex PCR; TCRdb's copy has only in-frame clones and leaves some out. The data show roughly 110,000 clones, 60% to 85% seen once. Sequencing used peripheral blood. All receptors come from an elderly man with COVID-19, enrolled during active disease.

V is TRBV6-6 and J is TRBJ1-1; TRBD1 might be the D (6 bases). V was shortened by 8 bases and J by 4 bases, with 23 bases between the two germline ends. This CDR3 comprises 16 residues. Germline CDR1 is MNHNY and CDR2 is SVGAGI (reference sequence). CDR3: CASFGGRQGLSTEAFF. CDR3 sequence (DNA): TGTGCCAGCTTTGGGGGAAGGCAGGGGCTAAGCACTGAAGCTTTCTTT.

V and J are TRBV7-9 and TRBJ2-7, with 7 bases aligning to TRBD1. The CDR3 runs 14 residues. The germline V gene has CDR1 SEHNR and CDR2 FQNEAQ (reference sequence). With 3 bases clipped from V and 0 bases from J, the junction kept 2 bases outside the gene matches. The DNA of the CDR3 is TGTGCCAGCAGCTTGACAGGGTCCTCCTACGAGCAGTACTTC. Protein product: CASSLTGSSYEQYF.

V is TRBV28 and J is TRBJ2-7; 12 nucleotides line up with TRBD2. V shed 6 bases and J 3 bases; nucleotides not matched to a gene: 6. The V gene's germline CDR1 is MDHEN and CDR2 SYDVKM. The CDR3 totals 15 residues. The CDR3 DNA reads TGTGCCAGCAGCCTTGGACTAGCGGGAATCTACGAGCAGTACTTC. It encodes CASSLGLAGIYEQYF.

This chain connects TRBV19 to TRBJ1-4; the match to TRBD1 covers 7 bases. The CDR3 has 13 residues. V shed 4 bases and J 8 bases; nucleotides not matched to a gene: 4. CDR1 is LNHDA, CDR2 SQIVND, per germline (reference sequence). The CDR3 coding sequence is TGTGCCAGTAGTACGAACAGGGGAGAAAAACTGTTTTTT. It specifies CASSTNRGEKLFF.

The rearrangement uses TRBV5-6 and TRBJ2-5; D is unresolved. The CDR3 length is 15 residues. Germline-derived CDR1 and CDR2 are SGHDT and YYEEEE. Trimming cost V 4 bases and J 4 bases, with 17 bases left between them. CDR3 bases: TGTGCCAGCAGCCTTACCGGGTCGCGAGGAGAGACCCAGTACTTC. This encodes CASSLTGSRGETQYF.

The chain carries TRBV28 and TRBJ1-5; D gene ambiguous. The ends were cut back, 3 bases at V and 0 bases at J, with 6 bases in the middle. The CDR3 has 14 amino acids. CDR1 and CDR2 from the germline V gene are MDHEN and SYDVKM. The CDR3 nucleotides are TGTGCCAGCAGTTTCGCGAATAGCAATCAGCCCCAGCATTTT. This codes for CASSFANSNQPQHF.

This clone was observed a single time. The CDR3 here is CSVDDSDTQYF. The CDR3 bases are TGCAGCGTAGACGACTCAGATACGCAGTATTTT. The genes are TRBV29-1 and TRBJ2-3; D is unclear. V shed 6 bases and J shed 4 bases, with 8 bases lying between them. The CDR3 length is 11 residues. The germline V gene has CDR1 SQVTM and CDR2 ANQGSEA.

The rearrangement links TRBV27 to TRBJ2-5; weak D call: TRBD1 (6 bases). Trimming stripped 6 bases from V and 6 bases from J, with 11 bases between. This CDR3 region has 12 residues. CDR1 MNHEY and CDR2 SMNVEV come from the germline V gene (reference sequence). DNA of the CDR3: TGTGCCAGCAGGCAACAGGGTCAGACCCAGTACTTC. It is translated as CASRQQGQTQYF.

V is TRBV28 and J is TRBJ2-2, with TRBD1 identical over 11 bases. Germline CDR1 and CDR2: MDHEN and SYDVKM. J gave up 4 bases and V 6 bases, and 7 bases lay outside the gene matches. CDR3 length: 16 amino acids. The CDR3 nucleotides are TGTGCCAGCAGCTCCCCGGACAGGGGGCTCACCGGGGAGCTGTTTTTT. It codes for CASSSPDRGLTGELFF.